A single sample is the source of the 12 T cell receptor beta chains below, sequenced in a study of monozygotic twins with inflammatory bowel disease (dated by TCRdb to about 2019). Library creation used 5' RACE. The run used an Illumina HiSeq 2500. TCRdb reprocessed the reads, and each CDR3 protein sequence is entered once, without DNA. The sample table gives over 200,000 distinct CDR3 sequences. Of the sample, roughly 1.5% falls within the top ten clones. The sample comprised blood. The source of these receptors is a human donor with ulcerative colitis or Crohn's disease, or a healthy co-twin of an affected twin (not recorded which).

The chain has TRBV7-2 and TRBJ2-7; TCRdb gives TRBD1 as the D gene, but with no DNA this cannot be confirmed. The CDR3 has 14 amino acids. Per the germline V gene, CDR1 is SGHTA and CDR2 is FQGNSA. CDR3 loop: CASSLGQGFYEQYF.

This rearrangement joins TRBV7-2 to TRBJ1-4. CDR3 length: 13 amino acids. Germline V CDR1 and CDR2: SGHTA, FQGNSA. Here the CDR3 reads CASSREYGGKLFF. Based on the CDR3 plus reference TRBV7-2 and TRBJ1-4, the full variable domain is GAGVSQSPSNKVTEKGKDVELRCDPISGHTALYWYRQSLGQGLEFLIYFQGNSAPDKSGLPSDRFSAERTGGSVSTLTIQRTQQEDSAVYLCASSREYGGKLFFGSGTQLSVL.

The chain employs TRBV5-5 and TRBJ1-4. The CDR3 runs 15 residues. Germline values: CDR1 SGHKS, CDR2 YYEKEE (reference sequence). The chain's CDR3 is CASRGGIFTNEKLFF.

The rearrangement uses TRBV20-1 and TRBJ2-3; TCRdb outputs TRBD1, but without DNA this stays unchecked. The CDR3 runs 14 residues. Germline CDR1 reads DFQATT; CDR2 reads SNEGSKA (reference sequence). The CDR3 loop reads CSARRQLVTDTQYF.

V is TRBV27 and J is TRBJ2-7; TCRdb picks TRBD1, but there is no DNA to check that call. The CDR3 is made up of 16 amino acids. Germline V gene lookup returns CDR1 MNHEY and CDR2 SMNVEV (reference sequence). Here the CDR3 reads CASSFKGTASSYEQYF.

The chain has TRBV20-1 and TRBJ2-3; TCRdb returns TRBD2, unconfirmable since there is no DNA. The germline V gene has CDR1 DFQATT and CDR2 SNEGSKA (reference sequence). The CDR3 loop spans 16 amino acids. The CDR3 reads CSASRGLAGGTDTQYF.

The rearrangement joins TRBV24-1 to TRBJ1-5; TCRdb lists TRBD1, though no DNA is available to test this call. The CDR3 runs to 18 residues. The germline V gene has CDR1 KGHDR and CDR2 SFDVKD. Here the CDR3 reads CATSDSGQGGDSNQPQHF.

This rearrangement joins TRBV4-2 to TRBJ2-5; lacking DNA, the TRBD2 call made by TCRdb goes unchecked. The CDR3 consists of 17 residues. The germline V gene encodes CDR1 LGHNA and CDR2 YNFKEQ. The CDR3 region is CASSQDGTGGPGETQYF.

CDR3 amino acids: CASSVRAREGNEKLFF. The genes are TRBV9 and TRBJ1-4. CDR3 length: 16 amino acids. Germline values: CDR1 SGDLS, CDR2 YYNGEE.

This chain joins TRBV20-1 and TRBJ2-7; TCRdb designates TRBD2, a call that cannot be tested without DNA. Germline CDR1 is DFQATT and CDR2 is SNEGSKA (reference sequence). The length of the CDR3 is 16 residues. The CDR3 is CSARYLGLAGNYEQYF.

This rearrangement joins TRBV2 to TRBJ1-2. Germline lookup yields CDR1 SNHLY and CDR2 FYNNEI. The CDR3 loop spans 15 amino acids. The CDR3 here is CASSGRQLTNYGYTF.

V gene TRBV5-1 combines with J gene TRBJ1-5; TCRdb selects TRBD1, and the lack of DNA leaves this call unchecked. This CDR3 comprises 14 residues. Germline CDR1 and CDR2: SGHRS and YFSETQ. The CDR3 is CASSFRERNQPQHF.